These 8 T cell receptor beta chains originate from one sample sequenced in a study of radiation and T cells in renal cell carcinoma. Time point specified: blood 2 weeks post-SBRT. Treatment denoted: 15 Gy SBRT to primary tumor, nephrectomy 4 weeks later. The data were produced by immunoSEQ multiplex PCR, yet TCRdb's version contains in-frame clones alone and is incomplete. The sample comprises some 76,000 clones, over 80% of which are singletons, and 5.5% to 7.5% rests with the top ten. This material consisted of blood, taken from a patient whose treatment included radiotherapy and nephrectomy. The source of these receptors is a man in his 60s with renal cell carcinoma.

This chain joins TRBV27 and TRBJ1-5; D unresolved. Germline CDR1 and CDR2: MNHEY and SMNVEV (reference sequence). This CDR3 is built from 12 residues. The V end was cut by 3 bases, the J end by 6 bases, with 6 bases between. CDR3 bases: TGTGCCAGCAGTTTTCCAAGTCAGCCCCAGCATTTT. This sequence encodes CASSFPSQPQHF.

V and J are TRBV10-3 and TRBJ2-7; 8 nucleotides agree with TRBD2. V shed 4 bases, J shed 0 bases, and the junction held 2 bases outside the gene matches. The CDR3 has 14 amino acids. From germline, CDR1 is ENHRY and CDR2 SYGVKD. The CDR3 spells CAISGGGSSYEQYF. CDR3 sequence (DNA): TGTGCCATCAGTGGCGGGGGGAGCTCCTACGAGCAGTACTTC.

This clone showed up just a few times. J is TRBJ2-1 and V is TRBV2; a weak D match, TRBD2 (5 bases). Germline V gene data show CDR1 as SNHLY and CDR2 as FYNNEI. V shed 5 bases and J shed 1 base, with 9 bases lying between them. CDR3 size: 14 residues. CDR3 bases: TGTGCCAGCAGTCCGAGGGCGTCCTACAATGAGCAGTTCTTC. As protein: CASSPRASYNEQFF.

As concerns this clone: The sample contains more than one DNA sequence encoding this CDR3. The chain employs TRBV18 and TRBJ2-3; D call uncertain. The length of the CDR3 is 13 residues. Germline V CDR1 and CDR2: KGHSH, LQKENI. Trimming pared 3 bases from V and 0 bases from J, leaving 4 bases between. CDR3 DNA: TGTGCCAGCTCACCCCCTAGCACAGATACGCAGTATTTT. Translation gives CASSPPSTDTQYF. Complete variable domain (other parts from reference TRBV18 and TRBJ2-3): NAGVMQNPRHLVRRRGQEARLRCSPMKGHSHVYWYRQLPEEGLKFMVYLQKENIIDESGMPKERFSAEFPKEGPSILRIQQVVRGDSAAYFCASSPPSTDTQYFGPGTRLTVL.

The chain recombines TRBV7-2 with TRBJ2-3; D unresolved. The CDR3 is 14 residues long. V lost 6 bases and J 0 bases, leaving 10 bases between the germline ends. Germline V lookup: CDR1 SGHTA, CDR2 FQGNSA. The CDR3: CASSYSISTDTQYF. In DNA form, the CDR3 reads TGTGCCAGCAGTTACTCCATTAGCACAGATACGCAGTATTTT.

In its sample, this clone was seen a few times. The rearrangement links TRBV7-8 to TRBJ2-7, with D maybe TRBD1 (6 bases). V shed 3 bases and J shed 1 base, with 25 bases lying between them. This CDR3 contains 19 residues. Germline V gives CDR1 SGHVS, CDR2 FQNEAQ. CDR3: CASSFGAGQLGVGSYEQYF. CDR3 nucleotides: TGTGCCAGCAGCTTTGGGGCCGGACAGTTGGGCGTTGGGTCCTACGAGCAGTACTTC.

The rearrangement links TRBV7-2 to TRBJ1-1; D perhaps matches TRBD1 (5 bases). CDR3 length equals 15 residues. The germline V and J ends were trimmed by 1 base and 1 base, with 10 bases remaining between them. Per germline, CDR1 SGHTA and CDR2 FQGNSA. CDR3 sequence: CASSLEGDWNTEAFF. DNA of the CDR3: TGTGCCAGCAGCTTAGAAGGGGACTGGAACACTGAAGCTTTCTTT.

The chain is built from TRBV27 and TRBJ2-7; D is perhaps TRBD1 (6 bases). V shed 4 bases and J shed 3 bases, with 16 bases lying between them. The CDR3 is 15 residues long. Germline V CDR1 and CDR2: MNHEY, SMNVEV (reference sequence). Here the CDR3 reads CASSSPRGSSYEQYF. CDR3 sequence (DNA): TGTGCCAGCAGTTCCCCCAGGGGATCGAGCTACGAGCAGTACTTC.